A single sample is the source of the 11 T cell receptor beta chains below, sequenced in a study of shared clonotypes between healthy human individuals. Profiled with immunoSEQ multiplex PCR; TCRdb holds only in-frame clones, not every one. The table includes fewer than 600,000 clones, less than 85% detected once. Sequenced input: PBMCs. Every receptor here comes from a middle-aged woman in good health. Some clones in this sample may be carry-over from other donors' samples.

The chain uses TRBV11-2 and TRBJ2-5; D remains unclear. The germline CDR1 and CDR2 sequences are SGHAT and FQNNGV. CDR3 size: 16 residues. Trimming took off 2 bases at V and 5 bases at J, with 18 bases between the two ends. The CDR3 loop is CASSLYSGQVGETQYF. The CDR3 region has the DNA TGTGCCAGCAGCTTATACTCTGGGCAGGTCGGGGAGACCCAGTACTTC.

The chain uses TRBV7-2 and TRBJ2-3; 8 nucleotides line up with TRBD2. The V gene's germline CDR1 is SGHTA and CDR2 FQGNSA. Trimming took 5 bases from V and 4 from J; bases not matched to a gene: 11. The CDR3 covers 16 residues. CDR3 nucleotides: TGTGCCAGCAGCCCATGGGAGCGGGAGTACGCAGATACGCAGTATTTT. Protein product: CASSPWEREYADTQYF. Full variable domain (remainder filled in from reference TRBV7-2 and TRBJ2-3): GAGVSQSPSNKVTEKGKDVELRCDPISGHTALYWYRQSLGQGLEFLIYFQGNSAPDKSGLPSDRFSAERTGGSVSTLTIQRTQQEDSAVYLCASSPWEREYADTQYFGPGTRLTVL.

The V gene is TRBV11-2, the J gene TRBJ1-4; possible D gene TRBD1, 5 bases. Germline V gives CDR1 SGHAT, CDR2 FQNNGV. V was trimmed by 5 bases and J by 5 bases, leaving 15 bases between them. The CDR3 is made up of 15 amino acids. This CDR3 is CASSPADSENEKLFF. CDR3 in DNA: TGTGCCAGCAGCCCAGCTGACAGCGAAAATGAAAAACTGTTTTTT.

The rearrangement joins TRBV5-1 to TRBJ2-2, with D perhaps matching TRBD1 or TRBD2 (5 bases each). From germline, CDR1 is SGHRS and CDR2 YFSETQ. V dropped 6 bases and J dropped 4 bases, with 16 bases sitting between them. The CDR3 has 15 residues. The DNA of the CDR3 is TGCGCCAGCATGTTCGGGGCGGACTTCACCGGGGAGCTGTTTTTT. As protein: CASMFGADFTGELFF.

This rearrangement joins TRBV6-6 to TRBJ2-3; D gene uncertain. Deletions cut 6 bases from V and 3 bases from J, with 7 bases between. The CDR3 covers 12 residues. From germline, CDR1 is MNHNY and CDR2 SVGAGI (reference sequence). The DNA for the CDR3 is TGTGCCAGCAGAAAGAATACAGATACGCAGTATTTT. Its translation: CASRKNTDTQYF.

CDR3 sequence (DNA): TGTGCCAGCAGCGGACCCTGGGACTTCGCCTCCTACAATGAGCAGTTCTTC. Translation gives CASSGPWDFASYNEQFF. The J gene is TRBJ2-1, the V gene TRBV14; weak D call: TRBD2 (6 bases). Germline V gene sequence: CDR1 SGHDN, CDR2 FVKESK. Trimming pared 5 bases from V and 0 bases from J, leaving 17 bases between. The CDR3 loop spans 17 amino acids.

V gene TRBV14 combines with J gene TRBJ2-7, with TRBD2 matching 7 bases. V gave up 6 bases and J gave up 3 bases; unmatched junction bases: 11. The CDR3 contains 15 residues. In germline, CDR1 is SGHDN, CDR2 FVKESK. In nucleotides, the CDR3 is TGTGCCAGCAGTCCCTTGGGCGGGAGAGGCTACGAGCAGTACTTC. This codes for CASSPLGGRGYEQYF.

In regard to this clone: At one of its ends the junction is not consistent with the germline gene, which may arise from a read error. This chain connects TRBV7-9 to TRBJ2-7; 7 bases are a match to TRBD1. Germline CDR1 is SEHNR and CDR2 is FQNEAQ (reference sequence). The CDR3 totals 13 residues. The CDR3 DNA follows: TGTGCCAGCAGCACCGAGGGGGCCCTCGGGGTGTTGTTC. It codes for CASSTEGALGVLF.

The rearrangement joins TRBV7-9 to TRBJ2-1; 10 bases align to TRBD2. Germline V gives CDR1 SEHNR, CDR2 FQNEAQ (reference sequence). The CDR3 runs to 15 residues. Germline trimming cut 6 bases from V and 4 bases from J; bases unmatched to any gene: 6. CDR3 residues: CASSQTSGEYNEQFF. CDR3 coding DNA: TGTGCCAGCAGTCAAACTAGCGGGGAATACAATGAGCAGTTCTTC.

In its sample, this clone was seen a few times. The J gene is TRBJ1-2, the V gene TRBV2, with a tentative D call TRBD1 (6 bases). The CDR3 spans 14 residues. Germline V gene sequence: CDR1 SNHLY, CDR2 FYNNEI. Trimming pared 3 bases from V and 3 bases from J, leaving 11 bases between. The DNA of the CDR3 is TGTGCCAGCAGTGAGGACAGAACTTACTATGGCTACACCTTC. Protein: CASSEDRTYYGYTF.

The V call is TRBV2, the J call TRBJ1-1; 8 bases match TRBD1. After removal of 3 bases from V and 0 bases from J, the junction contained 3 bases not matched to a gene. Germline lookup yields CDR1 SNHLY and CDR2 FYNNEI. The CDR3 contains 15 residues. The CDR3 sequence is CASSEQGAMNTEAFF. The CDR3 nucleotides read TGTGCCAGCAGTGAGCAGGGGGCTATGAACACTGAAGCTTTCTTT.